The 8 T cell receptor beta chains in this list originate from one sample, sequenced in a study of CD8+CD57+ T cells in acquired aplastic anemia. CDR3 and TCR beta VDJ profiling relied on genomic DNA as the template. TCRdb itself ran the reads through MiXCR, one entry per CDR3 protein. The table shows some 280,000 distinct CDR3 sequences, with around 60% occurring only once. Specimen: sorted CD4+, CD8+, or CD8+CD57+ T cells (not recorded which) from PBMCs. These receptor sequences come from a human donor with severe aplastic anemia or a healthy control (not recorded which).

About this clonotype itself: The germline gene is not matched at one end of the junction; a read error may be the cause. This chain joins TRBV15 and TRBJ2-7, with 7 bases fitting TRBD2. Germline V lookup: CDR1 LNHNV, CDR2 YYDKDF (reference sequence). The CDR3 covers 13 residues. The CDR3 DNA sequence: TGTGCCAGCAGCCAGGCCGCCGGGACTACGCAGTACTTC. Protein sequence: CASSQAAGTTQYF.

The chain uses TRBV29-1 and TRBJ2-5, with TRBD2 matching over 8 bases. J was trimmed by 7 bases and V by 6 bases; bases with no gene match: 7. Germline V gene data show CDR1 as SQVTM and CDR2 as ANQGSEA. This CDR3 is 12 amino acids long. The CDR3 reads CSVTSEAGTQYF. Written as DNA, the CDR3 is TGCAGCGTGACTAGCGAGGCCGGGACCCAGTACTTC. Based on the CDR3 plus reference TRBV29-1 and TRBJ2-5, the full variable domain is SAVISQKPSRDICQRGTSLTIQCQVDSQVTMMFWYRQQPGQSLTLIATANQGSEATYESGFVIDKFPISRPNLTFSTLTVSNMSPEDSSIYLCSVTSEAGTQYFGPGTRLLVL.

The chain joins TRBV19 to TRBJ2-3; D is possibly TRBD1 or TRBD2 (5 bases each). The germline V gene has CDR1 LNHDA and CDR2 SQIVND (reference sequence). The V end lost 5 bases, the J end lost 4 bases, and 16 bases lay between the germline ends. CDR3 size: 15 residues. CDR3 DNA sequence: TGTGCCAGTAGTGCAACCGGGACCGCCCCAGATACGCAGTATTTT. Protein product: CASSATGTAPDTQYF.

This clonotype was seen many times. The chain recombines TRBV9 with TRBJ2-4; perhaps TRBD1 as D (5 bases). CDR1 and CDR2 from the germline V gene are SGDLS and YYNGEE. This CDR3 is 16 amino acids long. The V and J ends lost 0 bases and 5 bases respectively, with 15 bases between them. The CDR3 DNA is TGTGCCAGCAGCGTAGGACTGCAGGGCGGCGAAAACATTCAGTACTTC. It specifies CASSVGLQGGENIQYF.

V and J are TRBV7-9 and TRBJ2-7; TRBD1 matches 11 bases. V lost 5 bases, J lost 6 bases, and 9 bases stayed unmatched. There are 15 residues in the CDR3. The germline V gene has CDR1 SEHNR and CDR2 FQNEAQ (reference sequence). The CDR3 reads CASSPWTGGESEQYF. The CDR3 DNA reads as TGTGCCAGCAGCCCCTGGACAGGGGGCGAGAGCGAGCAGTACTTC.

At least ten counts were recorded for this clonotype. V is TRBV20-1 and J is TRBJ1-2; a weak D match, TRBD1 (5 bases). Per the germline V gene, CDR1 is DFQATT and CDR2 is SNEGSKA (reference sequence). V lost 8 bases and J lost 6, with 13 bases in between. This CDR3 region has 11 residues. CDR3 protein: CSPGWGNGYTF. CDR3 in DNA: TGCAGTCCCGGGTGGGGCAATGGCTACACCTTC.

There are a few counts of this clonotype. V and J are TRBV2 and TRBJ2-7; D may be TRBD1 (6 bases). The CDR3 sequence is 14 residues long. Germline V gives CDR1 SNHLY, CDR2 FYNNEI. V shed 6 bases and J shed 4 bases, with 16 bases lying between them. CDR3 loop: CASSLGAGAYEQYF. Here the CDR3 DNA reads TGTGCCAGCAGCTTAGGGGCAGGGGCTTACGAGCAGTACTTC.

The V and J genes are TRBV10-3 and TRBJ2-7; 15 positions agree with TRBD2. The CDR3 consists of 13 residues. Per the germline V gene, CDR1 is ENHRY and CDR2 is SYGVKD. V shed 8 bases and J 4 bases; nucleotides not matched to a gene: 0. DNA of the CDR3: TGTGCCATCGGGACTAGCGGGAGGTACGAGCAGTACTTC. This sequence encodes CAIGTSGRYEQYF.